This T cell receptor (beta chain) was sequenced during a study of post-analysis software for immune sequencing data. Study details: The disease courses covered relapsing-remitting, secondary progressive and progressive-relapsing multiple sclerosis. Findings of the study overall: Among 5 or 6 TRBV segments more frequent in patients than controls were TRBV5-6, TRBV5-1 and TRBV20-1.

About this clonotype: Its antigen is unknown.

Carried by the TCR beta cDNA libraries were unique molecular identifiers. There were roughly 0.95 to 10 million T cells, and about 540,000 cDNA molecules came from them. MiXCR, applied by TCRdb to the PCR reads, yields one record per CDR3 protein. The sample has under 650,000 distinct CDR3 sequences, around 40% seen once; the top ten hold around 1.7%. Trimming removed 8 bases from V and 4 bases from J, with 12 bases in between. Germline V gene lookup returns CDR1 MNHEY and CDR2 SVGAGI. The CDR3 extends over 13 amino acids. This TCR came from a girl aged 5-17 years with multiple sclerosis. Sequenced input: blood. This chain uses TRBV6-5 with TRBJ2-1; D ambiguous. In nucleotides, the CDR3 is TGTGCCAGCCGGCCGAGACGGTACAATGAGCAGTTCTTC. It specifies CASRPRRYNEQFF.